The sequence of this TCR beta chain was determined in a study of blood T cells in healthy people across ages. This clonotype was seen a few times. Antigen: not known. General study results and limits: Long-lived donors carried more naive CD4+ cells and greater diversity than aged donors. Investigators treated diversity estimates from one million T cells as underestimates.

Sample-barcoded 5' priming and a J-beta primer mix drove a second PCR of 7 to 11 cycles. TCRdb called the 5' RACE reads again in MiXCR, with one record for every CDR3 protein. Of about 1.7 million distinct CDR3 sequences detected, about 28% appear once; the ten largest clones hold 7.7%. This CDR3 is 16 amino acids long. V lost 0 bases and J lost 2; bases outside the gene matches: 5. CDR1 is SGHRS and CDR2 is YFSETQ in the germline V gene. The TCR sequence derives from a woman in her 30s in good health. The chain links TRBV5-1 to TRBJ2-1; the match to TRBD2 covers 7 bases. The sequencing sample was made of blood. CDR3 protein: CASSLGASGTYNEQFF. The CDR3 region has the DNA TGCGCCAGCAGCTTGGGAGCTAGCGGAACCTACAATGAGCAGTTCTTC.